This T cell receptor beta chain appears in the sequencing data of a study of blood T cell repertoires in COVID-19. Study processing details: Quantification of nucleated cells was approximated via reference gene primer amplification. Some clones are missing from TCRdb's copy, which holds only in-frame ones; the method was immunoSEQ multiplex PCR. The V and J calls and the clone size are those of that table, but D and trimming were determined from the DNA. The table records 200,000 or so clones, about 85% of them present only once. With 3 bases clipped from V and 7 bases from J, the junction kept 6 bases outside the gene matches. The length of the CDR3 is 15 residues. Looked up from germline, CDR1 is ENHRY and CDR2 is SYGVKD.

The rearrangement links TRBV10-3 to TRBJ2-1; TRBD1 matches 10 bases. The source of this sequence is a man aged 65 to 79 with active or convalescent COVID-19. Sequenced sample: peripheral blood. The CDR3 protein is CAISDDRGLRNEQFF. As DNA, the CDR3 is TGTGCCATCAGTGATGACAGGGGGCTGAGGAATGAGCAGTTCTTC.